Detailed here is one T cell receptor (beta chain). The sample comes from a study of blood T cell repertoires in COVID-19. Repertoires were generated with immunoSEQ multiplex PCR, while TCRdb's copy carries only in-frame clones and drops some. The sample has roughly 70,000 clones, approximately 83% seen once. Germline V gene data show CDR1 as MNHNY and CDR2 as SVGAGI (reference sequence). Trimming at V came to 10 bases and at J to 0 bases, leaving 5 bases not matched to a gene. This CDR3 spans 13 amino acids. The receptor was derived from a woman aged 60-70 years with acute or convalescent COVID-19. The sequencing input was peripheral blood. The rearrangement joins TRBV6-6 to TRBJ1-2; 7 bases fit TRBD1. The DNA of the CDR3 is TGTGCCACTAGACAGGGAGCTAACTATGGCTACACCTTC. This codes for CATRQGANYGYTF.